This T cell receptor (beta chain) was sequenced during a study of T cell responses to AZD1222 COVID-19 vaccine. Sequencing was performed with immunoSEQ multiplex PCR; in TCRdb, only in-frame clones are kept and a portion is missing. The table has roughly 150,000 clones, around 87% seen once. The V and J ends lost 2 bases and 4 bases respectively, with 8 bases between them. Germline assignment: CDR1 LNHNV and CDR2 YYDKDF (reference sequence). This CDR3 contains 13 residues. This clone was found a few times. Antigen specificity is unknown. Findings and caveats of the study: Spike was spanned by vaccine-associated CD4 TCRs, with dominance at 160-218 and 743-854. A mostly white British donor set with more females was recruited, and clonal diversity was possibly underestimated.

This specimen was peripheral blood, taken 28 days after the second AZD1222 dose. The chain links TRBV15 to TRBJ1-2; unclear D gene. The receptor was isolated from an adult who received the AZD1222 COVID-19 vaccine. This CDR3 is CATSRQRAYGYTF. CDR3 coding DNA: TGTGCCACCAGCAGACAGCGAGCCTATGGCTACACCTTC.